The clone carrying this T cell receptor (beta chain) came up once. The V and J ends lost 2 bases and 6 bases, in that order; junction bases with no gene match: 4. The CDR3 consists of 13 residues. Germline CDR1 is GTSNPN and CDR2 is SVGIG (reference sequence). Assay used: immunoSEQ multiplex PCR; TCRdb lists only in-frame clones, some missing. The data show approximately 210,000 clones, roughly 90% seen once. The record originates from a study of blood T cell repertoires in COVID-19. Sequencing was performed on peripheral blood. The TCR was taken from a woman aged 40-49 years with acute or convalescent COVID-19. The chain joins TRBV30 to TRBJ1-2; the match to TRBD1 covers 9 bases. CDR3 amino acids: CAWSRQGGNGYTF. The CDR3 DNA follows: TGTGCCTGGAGTCGACAGGGGGGAAATGGCTACACCTTC.